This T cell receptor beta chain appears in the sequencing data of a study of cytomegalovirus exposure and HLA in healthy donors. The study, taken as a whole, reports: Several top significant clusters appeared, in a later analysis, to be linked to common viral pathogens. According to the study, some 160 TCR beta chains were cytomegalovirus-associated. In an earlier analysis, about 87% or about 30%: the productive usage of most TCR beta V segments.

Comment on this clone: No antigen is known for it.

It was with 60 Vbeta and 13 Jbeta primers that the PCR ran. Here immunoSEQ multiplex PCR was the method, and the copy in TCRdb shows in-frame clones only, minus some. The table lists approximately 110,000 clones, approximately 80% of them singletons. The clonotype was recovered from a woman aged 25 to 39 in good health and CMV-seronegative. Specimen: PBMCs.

This CDR3 reads CASSEELAHYSYEQYF. The CDR3 DNA reads as TGTGCCAGCAGTGAAGAACTAGCCCATTACTCCTACGAGCAGTACTTC. The chain couples TRBV2 to TRBJ2-7; tentative D call: TRBD2 (6 bases). Germline CDR1 and CDR2: SNHLY and FYNNEI. This CDR3 region has 16 residues. Trimming took off 1 base at V and 0 bases at J, with 13 bases between the two ends.